The sequence of this T cell receptor (beta chain) was determined in a study of blood T cell repertoires in COVID-19. Across the study: The analysed material was cDNA or gDNA that came from T cells, B-cell-depleted T cells, or PBMCs.

Trimming pared 6 bases from V and 0 bases from J, leaving 12 bases between. This CDR3 comprises 14 residues. Germline values: CDR1 SGHAT, CDR2 FQNNGV. In terms of age and location, participants ranged from about 18 to 89 years and lived in 24 US areas. Clinical histories supplied by participants themselves formed the basis of cohort assignment. A COVID-19 case was met by exposed participants within 2 weeks before study entry. Some clones are missing from TCRdb's copy, which holds only in-frame ones; the method was immunoSEQ multiplex PCR. Among hundreds of thousands of clones, 83% were seen once, and the ten largest hold 4.8%.

V gene TRBV11-2 combines with J gene TRBJ2-7, with unresolved D. Sequences were obtained from PBMCs or T cells enriched from blood (not recorded which). The clonotype comes from a woman aged 45-60 years who had been exposed to COVID-19. The CDR3 region has the DNA TGTGCCAGCAGGCCAACTCGAGGCTCCTACGAGCAGTACTTC. Its protein is CASRPTRGSYEQYF.